The 29 T cell receptor beta chains below come from one sample, sequenced in a study of cytomegalovirus exposure and HLA in healthy donors. Primers: 60 Vbeta forward and 13 Jbeta reverse. TCRdb keeps only in-frame clones here, not all; method: immunoSEQ multiplex PCR. The sample lists around 120,000 clones; approximately 80% were seen once. Specimen: PBMCs. Receptors originate from a female donor in good health and CMV-seropositive.

CDR3 loop: CASSLDGGTNTEAFF. The DNA of the CDR3 is TGTGCCAGCAGCTTGGACGGGGGGACGAACACTGAAGCTTTCTTT. The V call is TRBV5-5, the J call TRBJ1-1; maybe TRBD1 (5 bases). CDR3 length: 15 amino acids. V was cut by 0 bases and J by 1 base, with 10 bases left in between. Germline V lookup: CDR1 SGHKS, CDR2 YYEKEE (reference sequence).

Regarding this clone: An end of the junction does not agree with germline; a read error may underlie this. The chain links TRBV5-4 to TRBJ1-2, with 9 bases matching TRBD1. The length of the CDR3 is 15 residues. CDR1 SGHNT and CDR2 YYREEE come from the germline V gene (reference sequence). CDR3 coding DNA: TGTGCCGGCAGCCCTGACAGGGGGAGAGTGGATGGCTACACCTTC. Its protein is CAGSPDRGRVDGYTF.

The chain combines TRBV29-1 with TRBJ2-5, with D maybe TRBD2 (5 bases). CDR1 SQVTM and CDR2 ANQGSEA come from the germline V gene. Trimming removed 4 bases at V and 3 bases at J, with 9 bases between. The CDR3 has 12 amino acids. The CDR3 reads CSVGTGKETQYF. As DNA, the CDR3 is TGCAGCGTTGGGACTGGCAAAGAGACCCAGTACTTC.

This clone was found a few times. The chain joins TRBV2 to TRBJ1-6; TRBD1 matches at 7 bases. CDR1 is SNHLY, CDR2 FYNNEI, per germline. The CDR3 sequence is 15 residues long. Trimming at V came to 5 bases and at J to 5 bases, leaving 6 bases not matched to a gene. The CDR3, as DNA: TGTGCCAGCAGTCCCCAGGGACAGAATAATTCACCCCTCCACTTT. This sequence encodes CASSPQGQNNSPLHF. Together with reference TRBV2 and TRBJ1-6, the CDR3 gives the full variable domain: EPEVTQTPSHQVTQMGQEVILRCVPISNHLYFYWYRQILGQKVEFLVSFYNNEISEKSEIFDDQFSVERPDGSNFTLKIRSTKLEDSAMYFCASSPQGQNNSPLHFGNGTRLTVT.

V gene TRBV4-3 combines with J gene TRBJ2-1, with 8 bases aligning to TRBD2. Germline V gene sequence: CDR1 LGHNA, CDR2 YSLEER. The CDR3 is 14 residues long. The V gene end was trimmed by 3 bases and the J gene end by 9 bases; junction bases not matched to a gene: 7. The CDR3 nucleotides are TGCGCCAGCAGCCAGTTCGGGGGGGAGGGTGAGCAGTTCTTC. Protein: CASSQFGGEGEQFF.

The chain couples TRBV6-6 to TRBJ1-2, with D possibly TRBD1 on 5 matching bases. Germline V CDR1 and CDR2: MNHNY, SVGAGI (reference sequence). Deletions cut 6 bases from V and 4 bases from J, with 21 bases between. CDR3 size: 16 residues. CDR3 loop: CASRSSDSFVGYGYTF. CDR3 in DNA: TGTGCCAGCAGATCTTCTGACAGCTTTGTGGGCTATGGCTACACCTTC.

The chain has TRBV7-8 and TRBJ1-6; possibly TRBD1 for D (6 bases). Trimming shortened V by 5 bases and J by 6 bases, and 11 bases separated the two germline ends. The CDR3 is made up of 14 amino acids. Per the germline V gene, CDR1 is SGHVS and CDR2 is FQNEAQ. This CDR3 reads CASSRGNGNSPLHF. Here the CDR3 DNA reads TGTGCCAGCAGCAGGGGGAATGGTAATTCACCCCTCCACTTT. Supplemented by reference TRBV7-8 and TRBJ1-6, the full variable domain reads GAGVSQSPRYKVAKRGQDVALRCDPISGHVSLFWYQQALGQGPEFLTYFQNEAQLDKSGLPSDRFFAERPEGSVSTLKIQRTQQEDSAVYLCASSRGNGNSPLHFGNGTRLTVT.

This sequence joins TRBV27 and TRBJ1-1; 8 nucleotides match TRBD1. This CDR3 region has 15 residues. J was trimmed by 1 base and V by 5 bases; bases with no gene match: 6. From germline, CDR1 is MNHEY and CDR2 SMNVEV (reference sequence). The CDR3 loop is CASSPWDRKNTEAFF. The CDR3 nucleotides are TGTGCCAGCAGTCCCTGGGACAGGAAGAACACTGAAGCTTTCTTT.

The rearrangement links TRBV5-4 to TRBJ2-5, with D perhaps matching TRBD2 (6 bases). The CDR3 is 12 residues long. Trimming took off 7 bases at V and 4 bases at J, with 11 bases between the two ends. CDR1 is SGHNT, CDR2 YYREEE, per germline (reference sequence). CDR3 residues: CASGGTGETQYF. The CDR3 bases are TGTGCCAGCGGAGGGACTGGAGAGACCCAGTACTTC.

The V and J genes are TRBV6-5 and TRBJ1-3, with D possibly TRBD1 on 6 matching bases. The germline V gene has CDR1 MNHEY and CDR2 SVGAGI. This CDR3 has 13 amino acids. The V gene lost 5 bases and the J gene lost 4 bases, with 9 bases spanning the gap. CDR3 amino acids: CASSDRPGNTIYF. CDR3 in DNA: TGTGCCAGCAGTGACAGGCCCGGAAACACCATATATTTT.

The chain recombines TRBV5-1 with TRBJ2-7; 8 nucleotides match TRBD1. The CDR3 spans 15 residues. Germline V lookup: CDR1 SGHRS, CDR2 YFSETQ. The trim removed 0 bases at V and 7 bases at J, leaving 9 bases unmatched. DNA of the CDR3: TGCGCCAGCAGCTTGGGAATCAGGGGGCAAGAAGAGCAGTACTTC. It translates to CASSLGIRGQEEQYF.

The rearrangement uses TRBV10-1 and TRBJ1-1; TRBD1 is a possible D gene (5 bases). With 5 bases removed from V and 1 base from J, the gap between germline ends came to 14 bases. Germline CDR1 WNHNN, CDR2 SYGVQD (reference sequence). The CDR3 is 15 amino acids. CDR3 amino acids: CASSPGRGPNTEAFF. The CDR3 DNA sequence: TGCGCCAGCAGTCCTGGGAGGGGTCCGAACACTGAAGCTTTCTTT.

As DNA, the CDR3 is TGTGCCTGGACCAGAGGCGGCTCTGAAGCTTTCTTT. Translation gives CAWTRGGSEAFF. The chain links TRBV30 to TRBJ1-1, with D uncertain. Germline V gives CDR1 GTSNPN, CDR2 SVGIG (reference sequence). The CDR3 is 12 amino acids. V was shortened by 4 bases and J by 6 bases, with 12 bases between the two germline ends.

This clone was counted only a few times. The chain uses TRBV5-6 and TRBJ1-1; D possibly corresponds to TRBD1 (5 bases). V was trimmed by 1 base and J by 5 bases, leaving 12 bases between them. CDR1 is SGHDT and CDR2 is YYEEEE in the germline V gene. This CDR3 has 14 residues. Written as DNA, the CDR3 is TGTGCCAGCAGCTTGAGGGGCCCTTGGACTGAAGCTTTCTTT. Translating it yields CASSLRGPWTEAFF.

V and J are TRBV5-6 and TRBJ2-2; 7 bases are a match to TRBD1. The CDR3 length is 16 residues. Trimming took 4 bases from V and 6 from J; bases not matched to a gene: 12. CDR1 and CDR2 (germline): SGHDT, YYEEEE. The CDR3 nucleotides read TGTGCCAGCAGCCCAACCCCGGGACAGAGTTCCGGGGAGCTGTTTTTT. This codes for CASSPTPGQSSGELFF.

J is TRBJ1-1 and V is TRBV7-9, with D possibly matching TRBD1 (6 bases). The CDR3 is 14 residues long. The germline CDR1 and CDR2 sequences are SEHNR and FQNEAQ (reference sequence). Trimming shortened V by 4 bases and J by 4 bases, and 13 bases separated the two germline ends. In DNA, the CDR3 is TGTGCCAGCAGCTACTTAGGGACACCCACTGAAGCTTTCTTT. Residues: CASSYLGTPTEAFF.

The chain combines TRBV5-6 with TRBJ2-7; D is unresolved. Germline loops: CDR1 SGHDT, CDR2 YYEEEE. The ends were cut back, 3 bases at V and 4 bases at J, with 8 bases in the middle. This CDR3 region has 12 residues. DNA for the CDR3: TGTGCCAGCAGCTGGGCCTCTTACGAGCAGTACTTC. Encoded protein: CASSWASYEQYF. The entire variable domain, with the rest obtained from reference TRBV5-6 and TRBJ2-7, is as follows: DAGVTQSPTHLIKTRGQQVTLRCSPKSGHDTVSWYQQALGQGPQFIFQYYEEEERQRGNFPDRFSGHQFPNYSSELNVNALLLGDSALYLCASSWASYEQYFGPGTRLTVT.

The chain joins TRBV18 to TRBJ1-5; 8 bases are shared with TRBD1. The CDR3 contains 16 residues. Per the germline V gene, CDR1 is KGHSH and CDR2 is LQKENI. J was trimmed by 1 base and V by 8 bases; bases with no gene match: 10. The CDR3 DNA reads as TGTGCCAGCGCCTCCCGTGGACAGGGAAGCAATCAGCCCCAGCATTTT. Residues: CASASRGQGSNQPQHF.

This clone was detected only a few times. The chain uses TRBV7-3 and TRBJ2-1; 11 bases align to TRBD2. The CDR3 spans 15 residues. V was pared by 1 base and J by 5 bases, with 1 base of the junction left unmatched. CDR1 SGHTA and CDR2 FQGTGA come from the germline V gene. CDR3 residues: CASSLRLAGHNEQFF. Written as DNA, the CDR3 is TGTGCCAGCAGCTTAAGACTAGCGGGGCACAATGAGCAGTTCTTC. Full variable domain (remainder filled in from reference TRBV7-3 and TRBJ2-1): GAGVSQTPSNKVTEKGKYVELRCDPISGHTALYWYRQSLGQGPEFLIYFQGTGAADDSGLPNDRFFAVRPEGSVSTLKIQRTERGDSAVYLCASSLRLAGHNEQFFGPGTRLTVL.

This clone was observed a handful of times. The V call is TRBV4-3, the J call TRBJ1-4; TRBD1 is a possible D gene (6 bases). The germline V gene encodes CDR1 LGHNA and CDR2 YSLEER. V lost 0 bases and J 0 bases, leaving 11 bases between the germline ends. The length of the CDR3 is 17 residues. CDR3 nucleotides: TGCGCCAGCAGCCAAGAAGGGACACCTGCAACTAATGAAAAACTGTTTTTT. Translating gives CASSQEGTPATNEKLFF.

The rearrangement uses TRBV6-1 and TRBJ2-7; TRBD2 is a possible D gene (5 bases). The CDR3 length is 14 residues. The V gene's germline CDR1 is MNHNS and CDR2 SASEGT. Trimming removed 6 bases from V and 1 base from J, with 13 bases in between. The CDR3 sequence: CASRTYGGSYEQYF. CDR3 in DNA: TGTGCCAGCAGGACCTATGGCGGGTCCTACGAGCAGTACTTC.

There are a few counts of this clone. The chain couples TRBV7-8 to TRBJ1-5; D gene uncertain. V gave up 1 base and J gave up 4 bases, with 5 bases separating them. Germline lookup yields CDR1 SGHVS and CDR2 FQNEAQ. This CDR3 contains 13 residues. In nucleotides, the CDR3 is TGTGCCAGCAGCTTAGAGCGGAATCAGCCCCAGCATTTT. Protein sequence: CASSLERNQPQHF.

This clone has only one observation. The V call is TRBV27, the J call TRBJ1-5; TRBD1 matches at 10 bases. The CDR3 is 14 amino acids. Trimming at V came to 5 bases and at J to 9 bases, leaving 7 bases not matched to a gene. Per the germline V gene, CDR1 is MNHEY and CDR2 is SMNVEV (reference sequence). CDR3 protein: CASSPTGGFWPQHF. The DNA of the CDR3 is TGTGCCAGCAGTCCGACAGGGGGCTTTTGGCCCCAGCATTTT.

The chain is built from TRBV6-6 and TRBJ2-7; D gene ambiguous. The CDR3 consists of 13 residues. V lost 5 bases, J lost 6 bases, and 14 bases lay in between. Germline values: CDR1 MNHNY, CDR2 SVGAGI (reference sequence). The CDR3: CASSRSRWIEQYF. DNA for the CDR3: TGTGCCAGCAGTCGTTCTAGGTGGATCGAGCAGTACTTC.

The chain joins TRBV19 to TRBJ2-2; perhaps TRBD2 as D (6 bases). Germline V gene sequence: CDR1 LNHDA, CDR2 SQIVND (reference sequence). This CDR3 spans 14 amino acids. The V and J ends lost 8 bases and 9 bases respectively, with 19 bases between them. The CDR3 nucleotides read TGTGCCAGTTCGGGAGCGCGGGTTGGGAGGGAGCTGTTTTTT. Protein sequence: CASSGARVGRELFF.

This chain's CDR3 is CASFVAETQYF. The CDR3 coding sequence is TGTGCCAGCTTCGTGGCAGAGACCCAGTACTTC. The V and J genes are TRBV6-1 and TRBJ2-5; D not resolved. With 8 bases removed from V and 4 bases from J, the gap between germline ends came to 8 bases. The germline gives CDR1 MNHNS, CDR2 SASEGT. This CDR3 is built from 11 residues.

The chain joins TRBV4-2 to TRBJ1-1; D not resolved. The CDR3 runs 14 residues. Per germline, CDR1 LGHNA and CDR2 YNFKEQ. V shed 1 base and J shed 5 bases, with 11 bases lying between them. CDR3 loop: CASSQASRQTEAFF. CDR3 bases: TGTGCCAGCAGCCAAGCTTCGCGGCAGACTGAAGCTTTCTTT.

V gene TRBV30 combines with J gene TRBJ1-3; D ambiguous. The length of the CDR3 is 16 residues. With 0 bases removed from V and 0 bases from J, the gap between germline ends came to 12 bases. Germline assignment: CDR1 GTSNPN and CDR2 SVGIG (reference sequence). The CDR3 bases are TGTGCCTGGAGTGTTTCCAGGCCGTACTCTGGAAACACCATATATTTT. Its protein is CAWSVSRPYSGNTIYF.

This clone was counted only a few times. The V gene is TRBV4-1, the J gene TRBJ2-7; 12 bases agree with TRBD2. Germline loops: CDR1 MGHRA, CDR2 YSYEKL. The CDR3 length is 18 residues. The ends lost 2 bases at V and 0 bases at J; junction bases unmatched: 8. In DNA, the CDR3 is TGCGCCAGCAGCCAACTCACTAGCGGGGGGTCTCTCTCCTACGAGCAGTACTTC. Translating gives CASSQLTSGGSLSYEQYF.